This T cell receptor (beta chain) was sequenced for a study of identical twins. Worth noting for this clonotype: Antigen: not known.

TCRdb re-called the 5' RACE reads with MiXCR, one entry per CDR3 protein. The sample carries some 97,000 distinct CDR3 sequences, about 6.1% recorded once. The germline gives CDR1 SGHNT, CDR2 YENEEA. The CDR3 contains 12 residues. Between the trimmed V and J ends, which lost 7 bases and 2 bases, there was a span of 8 bases. Study-wide results and limits: The analysis was cross-sectional rather than longitudinal within donors.

This sequence was found in a woman aged 45-60 years in good health. The rearrangement links TRBV11-3 to TRBJ2-5; the D gene is possibly TRBD1 (5 bases). Sequenced sample: memory T cells sorted from blood. The CDR3 protein is CASKRGQETQYF. CDR3 sequence (DNA): TGTGCCAGCAAAAGGGGACAAGAGACCCAGTACTTC.